Sequencing of this TCR beta chain was carried out in a study of T cell responses to AZD1222 COVID-19 vaccine. The study's findings and limits: No day 14 peak samples; only post-peak repertoires were characterized.

In its sample, this clone was seen a few times. Antigen: not known. From germline, CDR1 is SGHTA and CDR2 FQGNSA. The CDR3 runs 16 residues. The V and J ends lost 4 bases and 8 bases, in that order; junction bases with no gene match: 12. The repertoire was sequenced with immunoSEQ multiplex PCR; TCRdb's copy has only in-frame clones and lacks some. The repertoire includes around 96,000 clones, about 88% of them detected once, and 2.8% sits in the top ten. The TCR comes from an adult in good health. The material sequenced was peripheral blood, taken on day 0 of AZD1222 vaccination. This rearrangement joins TRBV7-2 to TRBJ2-1, with 9 bases identical to TRBD1. The CDR3, as DNA: TGTGCCAGCAGCTCGGATATGGACAGGGGAGGGGATGAGCAGTTCTTC. This sequence encodes CASSSDMDRGGDEQFF.